This entry lists 12 T cell receptor beta chains sequenced from one sample in a study of cytomegalovirus exposure and HLA in healthy donors. Vbeta (60) and Jbeta (13) primers were used in the PCR. Only in-frame clones appear in the TCRdb table, and some are missing; sequencing was by immunoSEQ multiplex PCR. The sample comprises roughly 93,000 clones, roughly four fifths of which are singletons, and 0.45% to 0.6% rests with the top ten. Input material: PBMCs. These receptors originate from a man aged 30-40 years in good health and CMV-seronegative.

This clone showed up just once. This sequence joins TRBV9 and TRBJ2-3; D ambiguous. Germline V gene sequence: CDR1 SGDLS, CDR2 YYNGEE. The CDR3 is made up of 12 amino acids. Deletions cut 4 bases from V and 2 bases from J, with 5 bases between. The CDR3 DNA reads TGTGCCAGCAGCCTCTCCACAGATACGCAGTATTTT. It is translated as CASSLSTDTQYF.

V is TRBV7-7 and J is TRBJ2-5; D gene uncertain. Looked up from germline, CDR1 is SSHAT and CDR2 is FNYEAQ (reference sequence). CDR3 length: 13 residues. Trimming removed 5 bases from V and 5 bases from J, with 12 bases in between. The DNA of the CDR3 is TGTGCCAGCAGCCAAACGGGTATGGAGACCCAGTACTTC. This encodes CASSQTGMETQYF. Variable domain in full (rest from reference TRBV7-7 and TRBJ2-5): GAGVSQSPRYKVTKRGQDVTLRCDPISSHATLYWYQQALGQGPEFLTYFNYEAQPDKSGLPSDRFSAERPEGSISTLTIQRTEQRDSAMYRCASSQTGMETQYFGPGTRLLVL.

Comments on this clone: Other DNA sequences in the sample encode the same CDR3. This chain links TRBV18 with TRBJ1-3; 9 bases map to TRBD1. The CDR3 has 14 amino acids. CDR1 KGHSH and CDR2 LQKENI come from the germline V gene. V gave up 4 bases and J gave up 3 bases; unmatched junction bases: 1. The CDR3 is CASSRDRVGNTIYF. For the CDR3, the DNA is TGTGCCAGCTCACGGGACAGGGTTGGAAACACCATATATTTT.

This chain links TRBV6-6 with TRBJ2-3; a possible D gene is TRBD2 (5 bases). CDR1 MNHNY and CDR2 SVGAGI come from the germline V gene (reference sequence). V lost 4 bases and J 5 bases, leaving 10 bases between the germline ends. This CDR3 has 13 residues. The CDR3 DNA reads TGTGCCAGCAGTTTCGTACTAGTAGATACGCAGTATTTT. This sequence encodes CASSFVLVDTQYF.

The chain uses TRBV11-1 and TRBJ1-1, with D possibly being TRBD1 (6 bases). Germline V gene data show CDR1 as SGHAT and CDR2 as FQDESV (reference sequence). The V and J ends lost 1 base and 7 bases respectively, with 10 bases between them. This CDR3 comprises 13 residues. CDR3 sequence (DNA): TGTGCCAGCAGCTTAGGTGACAGGAATGAAGCTTTCTTT. This codes for CASSLGDRNEAFF.

CDR3 in amino acids: CSVLRDSYTGELFF. CDR3 coding DNA: TGCAGCGTGTTAAGGGACAGCTACACCGGGGAGCTGTTTTTT. The genes are TRBV29-1 and TRBJ2-2, with 7 bases matching TRBD1. Trimming removed 6 bases from V and 3 bases from J; junction bases left unmatched: 7. The CDR3 is made up of 14 amino acids. The germline gives CDR1 SQVTM, CDR2 ANQGSEA.

The chain combines TRBV25-1 with TRBJ1-1; TRBD1 might be the D (5 bases). CDR3 length: 18 residues. Germline values: CDR1 MGHDK, CDR2 SYGVNS. V was cut by 2 bases and J by 1 base, with 20 bases left in between. The CDR3 sequence: CASSEGGARGLRNTEAFF. The DNA of the CDR3 is TGTGCCAGCAGTGAAGGAGGGGCGCGAGGGTTGAGGAACACTGAAGCTTTCTTT.

On this clone: Other DNA sequences of this sample code for an identical CDR3. The genes are TRBV4-1 and TRBJ1-1, with a weak D call TRBD1 (6 bases). CDR1 and CDR2 (germline): MGHRA, YSYEKL. There are 14 residues in the CDR3. V was trimmed by 5 bases and J by 5 bases, leaving 15 bases between them. The CDR3, as DNA: TGCGCCAGCAGCATAAGGGGGGGGAATACTGAAGCTTTCTTT. It yields the protein CASSIRGGNTEAFF.

V gene TRBV9 combines with J gene TRBJ1-2; 7 bases match TRBD1. Germline V CDR1 and CDR2: SGDLS, YYNGEE. The CDR3 runs to 16 residues. The J segment lost 1 base and the V segment lost 2 bases, leaving 8 bases of the junction unmatched. The CDR3, as DNA: TGTGCCAGCAGCGTGTCAGGGGGGCCCGTTAACTATGGCTACACCTTC. It is translated as CASSVSGGPVNYGYTF.

This chain's CDR3 is CAGEGAASGANVLTF. The CDR3 nucleotides read TGTGCCGGAGAGGGGGCAGCCTCTGGGGCCAACGTCCTGACTTTC. The chain combines TRBV7-2 with TRBJ2-6, with TRBD1 identical over 7 bases. The CDR3 runs 15 residues. The trim removed 11 bases at V and 0 bases at J, leaving 7 bases unmatched. Germline V gene sequence: CDR1 SGHTA, CDR2 FQGNSA.

This rearrangement joins TRBV28 to TRBJ2-2; D remains unclear. Per the germline V gene, CDR1 is MDHEN and CDR2 is SYDVKM. The germline V and J ends were trimmed by 6 bases and 2 bases, with 10 bases remaining between them. CDR3 size: 14 residues. CDR3 sequence (DNA): TGTGCCAGCAGGGGCCTCAGCAACACCGGGGAGCTGTTTTTT. This sequence encodes CASRGLSNTGELFF.

The chain combines TRBV21-1 with TRBJ2-1; TRBD2, the table's D call, lacks a check against the DNA. TRBV21-1 is recorded as a pseudogene. This CDR3 region has 15 residues. CDR3 nucleotides: TGTGCCAGCAACCCGGGACTAGCGGGAGACAATGAGCAGTTCTTC. Translating gives CASNPGLAGDNEQFF.